These T cell receptor beta chains were read from a single sample in a study of read filtering for tumor transcriptome and immune sequencing. TCRdb re-called the reads through MiXCR, storing one row per CDR3 protein. The sample has 25,000 to 35,000 distinct CDR3 sequences; approximately 17% are singletons. Material: a population of CD138-negative cells sorted from bone marrow. All receptors derive from a donor at least 40 years old with multiple myeloma. Each CDR3 is given with its conserved first and last residue. The D gene is left open where the match is weak. Sizes are listed as once, few or many counts, or a class when the clone is expanded.

>TRBV7-2|many|TRBJ2-3|-
TGTGCCAGCAGCCGCTACAGGGGCACAGATACGCAGTATTTT
CASSRYRGTDTQYF
>TRBV20-1|many|TRBJ2-3|TRBD2
TGCAGTGCTAGAGATCCAAGCGGGAGAGGCACAGATACGCAGTATTTT
CSARDPSGRGTDTQYF
>TRBV12-3/TRBV12-4|many|TRBJ2-3|TRBD2
TGTGCCAGCAGTCGGGGACTAGCGGGAGATACGCAGTATTTT
CASSRGLAGDTQYF
>TRBV24-1|many|TRBJ2-1|-
TGTGCCACCAGTGATCGGGGGGCGAATGAGCAGTTCTTC
CATSDRGANEQFF
>TRBV29-1|medium-sized|TRBJ2-1|-
TGCAGCGTTGAAGATGTGGCGCGTAAAACTTACAATGAGCAGTTCTTC
CSVEDVARKTYNEQFF
>TRBV10-3|many|TRBJ2-1|TRBD2
TGTGCCATCAGCCTAGCGGGGGGGCTCCATGAGCAGTTCTTC
CAISLAGGLHEQFF
>TRBV29-1|many|TRBJ2-2|TRBD2
TGCAGCGTTGGCCCGTTTATCGCGGGACTAGCGAACCCGAACACCGGGGAGCTGTTTTTT
CSVGPFIAGLANPNTGELFF
>TRBV2|many|TRBJ2-5|TRBD2
TGTGCCAGCAGGGGGACTAGCGGGGGCCAAGAGACCCAGTACTTC
CASRGTSGGQETQYF
>TRBV20-1|once|TRBJ2-7|TRBD2
TGCAGTGCTCCCGCTAGCGGGGGGCAGGGCGGTTACGAGCAGTACTTC
CSAPASGGQGGYEQYF
>TRBV20-1|few|TRBJ2-3|-
TGCAGTGCACCGAAGACATTTCTCTCGACAGATACGCAGTATTTT
CSAPKTFLSTDTQYF